The source of this TCR beta chain is a study of shared clonotypes between healthy human individuals. Study-wide results and caveats: Only blood was sampled, and tissue TCR repertoires likely differ from blood ones.

Concerning this clone itself: Antigen specificity is unknown. This likely stems from a read error, as it lies one base from a far larger clone. This sample includes further DNA sequences coding for the same CDR3.

Produced via immunoSEQ multiplex PCR; TCRdb's table is partial and in-frame only. The sample has roughly 480,000 clones, around three quarters seen once. Nashville, Tennessee was home to all donors, each a Caucasian adult. The CDR3 is made up of 16 amino acids. CDR1 and CDR2 from the germline V gene are SGHRS and YFSETQ. The chain is built from TRBV5-1 and TRBJ2-6, with D perhaps TRBD1 or TRBD2 (6 bases each). This clonotype was obtained from a woman aged 40 to 55 in good health. Some clones in this sample may be carry-over from other donors' samples. The sequenced material came from PBMCs. The CDR3 DNA is TGCGCCAGCAGCCCAAGGGGGGACTCTGGGGCCAACGTCCTGACCTTC. It translates to CASSPRGDSGANVLTF.